Described below is a single T cell receptor (beta chain) sequence and its context. Its antigen is as yet unknown. Though probably carrying unrecorded immune exposures, donors were nominally healthy at sampling. The primer mix had 60 Vbeta and 13 Jbeta primers. Produced via immunoSEQ multiplex PCR; TCRdb's table is partial and in-frame only. The sample has about 76,000 clones, about four fifths seen once. The sample comes from a study of cytomegalovirus exposure and HLA in healthy donors. Study-level results: Immune exposure information comprised only CMV serostatus. A missense variant in DCLRE1C was later tied to TCR beta V- and J-gene trimming.

There are 15 residues in the CDR3. Germline V gives CDR1 SNHLY, CDR2 FYNNEI. The V end was cut by 6 bases, the J end by 6 bases, with 19 bases between. This TCR derives from a male donor in good health and CMV-seropositive. The chain couples TRBV2 to TRBJ2-3, with D perhaps matching TRBD2 (5 bases). Sequenced input: PBMCs. The CDR3 DNA is TGTGCCAGCAGGCTGTTTGGGGAGCCCGGGGATACGCAGTATTTT. As protein: CASRLFGEPGDTQYF. Variable domain in full (rest from reference TRBV2 and TRBJ2-3): EPEVTQTPSHQVTQMGQEVILRCVPISNHLYFYWYRQILGQKVEFLVSFYNNEISEKSEIFDDQFSVERPDGSNFTLKIRSTKLEDSAMYFCASRLFGEPGDTQYFGPGTRLTVL.